A selection of T cell receptor beta chains follows, all from one sample in a study of neurological immune-mediated disorders. TCRdb re-derived calls from the 5' RACE reads in MiXCR, one entry per CDR3 protein. The sample contains around 42,000 distinct CDR3 sequences, 13% of which appear only once. Sequences were obtained from PBMCs. These receptors originate from a man in his thirties or forties in good health. Each CDR3 is given with its conserved first and last residue. Fields, in order: clone size, V gene, D gene, J gene, CDR3 protein, CDR3 DNA. The D gene is left open where the match is weak. The size field is filled for only some rows; it gives once, few, many or a size class.

>-|TRBV7-2|TRBD2|TRBJ2-5
CASRLGPSGGTQYF
TGTGCCAGCAGATTAGGTCCTAGCGGTGGGACCCAGTACTTC
>many|TRBV28|-|TRBJ1-1
CASSLRVANTEAFF
TGTGCCAGCAGTTTACGGGTGGCGAACACTGAAGCTTTCTTT
>many|TRBV14|TRBD1|TRBJ1-1
CASSHGTDTEAFF
TGTGCCAGCAGCCACGGGACAGACACTGAAGCTTTCTTT
>many|TRBV27|-|TRBJ2-7
CASRGIPSYEQYF
TGTGCCAGCAGGGGCATACCATCCTACGAGCAGTACTTC
>-|TRBV6-5|-|TRBJ1-2
CAISYSSAGGGYGYTF
TGTGCCATCAGTTACTCCTCCGCGGGTGGCGGCTATGGCTACACCTTC
>-|TRBV28|TRBD2|TRBJ2-7
CASSLGAGGLYEQYF
TGTGCCAGCAGTTTAGGAGCGGGAGGGCTTTACGAGCAGTACTTC
>many|TRBV7-2|-|TRBJ1-4
CASSLFGEKLFF
TGTGCCAGCAGCTTATTCGGCGAAAAACTGTTTTTT
>-|TRBV3-1|-|TRBJ1-5
CASSQQVSQPQHF
TGTGCCAGCAGCCAACAGGTGTCTCAGCCCCAGCATTTT
>medium-sized|TRBV20-1|-|TRBJ2-1
CSASGAYNEQFF
TGCAGTGCTAGCGGGGCCTACAATGAGCAGTTCTTC
>many|TRBV5-1|TRBD1|TRBJ1-6
CASSLSVGQGISPLHF
TGCGCCAGCAGCTTAAGTGTCGGACAGGGGATTTCACCCCTCCACTTT
>many|TRBV28|-|TRBJ2-5
CASRDRPETQYF
TGTGCCAGCAGAGACAGGCCCGAGACCCAGTACTTC
>many|TRBV27|TRBD1|TRBJ1-3
CASSSRTGTGSSGNTIYF
TGTGCCAGCAGTTCCCGCACCGGGACAGGGTCCTCTGGAAACACCATATATTTT
>many|TRBV7-9|-|TRBJ1-5
CASSPPGVNQPQHF
TGTGCCAGCAGCCCCCCAGGGGTCAATCAGCCCCAGCATTTT
>many|TRBV7-2|-|TRBJ2-3
CASSLDYLSTDTQYF
TGTGCCAGCAGCTTAGACTATCTATCCACAGATACGCAGTATTTT
>many|TRBV20-1|-|TRBJ1-2
CSARDQLRTNYGYTF
TGCAGTGCTAGAGATCAGTTAAGGACCAACTATGGCTACACCTTC
>many|TRBV7-9|-|TRBJ2-2
CASSLALRETGELFF
TGTGCCAGCAGCTTAGCGCTAAGAGAAACCGGGGAGCTGTTTTTT
>many|TRBV6-4|-|TRBJ2-2
CASSEGEGYTGELFF
TGTGCCAGCAGTGAGGGAGAGGGGTACACCGGGGAGCTGTTTTTT
>many|TRBV20-1|-|TRBJ2-1
CSAKEDGFSYNEQFF
TGCAGTGCTAAGGAAGACGGTTTCTCCTACAATGAGCAGTTCTTC